One sample yielded the 10 T cell receptor beta chains listed below, sequenced in a study of blood T cell repertoires in COVID-19. Sequencing used immunoSEQ multiplex PCR; TCRdb keeps in-frame clones, though not all of them. Of hundreds of thousands of clones in the sample, 75% to 85% were seen once. Sequenced: PBMCs or T cells enriched from blood (not recorded which). The receptors were gathered from a man between 25 and 39 years old with acute COVID-19.

The chain employs TRBV19 and TRBJ1-4, with D unclear. The CDR3 is 16 residues long. The V gene lost 6 bases and the J gene lost 3 bases, with 17 bases spanning the gap. CDR1 is LNHDA and CDR2 is SQIVND in the germline V gene (reference sequence). The CDR3 region has the DNA TGTGCCAGTAGCCGGACTCCCCGGGTGGCTAATGAAAAACTGTTTTTT. Translation: CASSRTPRVANEKLFF.

Only a few counts were recorded for this clone. CDR3 in amino acids: CASSLPGDVTEAFF. As DNA, the CDR3 is TGTGCCAGCAGCTTACCAGGGGATGTAACTGAAGCTTTCTTT. V usage is TRBV11-2 and J usage is TRBJ1-1, with D possibly TRBD1 on 6 matching bases. The CDR3 totals 14 residues. Germline CDR1 and CDR2: SGHAT and FQNNGV. V lost 2 bases to trimming and J lost 5 bases, with 12 bases between them.

This clone is categorized as medium-sized. The chain links TRBV7-6 to TRBJ2-7, with TRBD1 matching 10 bases. CDR3 length equals 16 residues. V shed 5 bases, J shed 2 bases, and the junction held 9 bases outside the gene matches. Per the germline V gene, CDR1 is SGHVS and CDR2 is FNYEAQ. The CDR3 nucleotides are TGTGCCAGCAGCACCCCCGGGACAGGGGAGACCTACGAGCAGTACTTC. Its protein product is CASSTPGTGETYEQYF.

The chain couples TRBV21-1 to TRBJ2-5; TRBD2 is the table's D call and was not checked against the DNA. TRBV21-1 constitutes a pseudogene. The CDR3 covers 18 residues. The DNA of the CDR3 is TGTGCCAGCAGCAAAGCGCTAGCGGGGGCTCAGTACCAAGAGACCCAGTACTTC. Amino acids: CASSKALAGAQYQETQYF.

CDR3 in amino acids: CAWRPSGNTEAFF. In DNA, the CDR3 is TGTGCCTGGAGACCTAGCGGAAACACTGAAGCTTTCTTT. V gene TRBV30 combines with J gene TRBJ1-1, with unresolved D. CDR1 and CDR2 (germline): GTSNPN, SVGIG (reference sequence). Trimming left V 3 bases short and J 2 bases short, with 10 bases between. The CDR3 has 13 residues.

This chain connects TRBV28 to TRBJ1-5; possibly TRBD1 for D (6 bases). Germline lookup yields CDR1 MDHEN and CDR2 SYDVKM. V shed 4 bases and J shed 5 bases, with 15 bases lying between them. The CDR3 spans 15 residues. CDR3 loop: CASSSPWTVDQPQHF. DNA for the CDR3: TGTGCCAGCAGTTCCCCCTGGACAGTCGATCAGCCCCAGCATTTT.

The chain employs TRBV6-4 and TRBJ2-5; 7 nucleotides line up with TRBD1. In germline, CDR1 is MRHNA, CDR2 SNTAGT. The CDR3 sequence is 14 residues long. V dropped 2 bases and J dropped 5; count of bases not matched to a gene: 5. CDR3: CASSDTGVHETQYF. The CDR3 region has the DNA TGTGCCAGCAGTGACACAGGGGTTCACGAGACCCAGTACTTC.

This clone appeared a few times. This sequence joins TRBV5-4 and TRBJ2-7; TRBD2 is a possible D gene (5 bases). The CDR3 contains 14 residues. CDR1 SGHNT and CDR2 YYREEE come from the germline V gene (reference sequence). With 0 bases removed from V and 2 bases from J, the gap between germline ends came to 9 bases. CDR3 sequence reads: CASSLDSGPYEQYF. The DNA of the CDR3 is TGTGCCAGCAGCTTGGACAGCGGTCCCTACGAGCAGTACTTC.

This chain joins TRBV28 and TRBJ1-1, with D perhaps TRBD1 (5 bases). The CDR3 is made up of 13 amino acids. Germline V gene lookup returns CDR1 MDHEN and CDR2 SYDVKM. The germline V and J ends were trimmed by 3 bases and 5 bases, with 10 bases remaining between them. This CDR3 is CASSLPGETEAFF. In DNA form, the CDR3 reads TGTGCCAGCAGTTTGCCGGGGGAGACTGAAGCTTTCTTT.

The V gene is TRBV19, the J gene TRBJ1-3; TRBD1 might be the D (5 bases). CDR3 size: 15 residues. The V gene lost 7 bases and the J gene lost 0 bases, with 13 bases spanning the gap. Germline CDR1 reads LNHDA; CDR2 reads SQIVND (reference sequence). CDR3 amino acids: CASKAGSFSGNTIYF. The CDR3 nucleotides read TGTGCCAGTAAAGCAGGGTCTTTCTCTGGAAACACCATATATTTT.